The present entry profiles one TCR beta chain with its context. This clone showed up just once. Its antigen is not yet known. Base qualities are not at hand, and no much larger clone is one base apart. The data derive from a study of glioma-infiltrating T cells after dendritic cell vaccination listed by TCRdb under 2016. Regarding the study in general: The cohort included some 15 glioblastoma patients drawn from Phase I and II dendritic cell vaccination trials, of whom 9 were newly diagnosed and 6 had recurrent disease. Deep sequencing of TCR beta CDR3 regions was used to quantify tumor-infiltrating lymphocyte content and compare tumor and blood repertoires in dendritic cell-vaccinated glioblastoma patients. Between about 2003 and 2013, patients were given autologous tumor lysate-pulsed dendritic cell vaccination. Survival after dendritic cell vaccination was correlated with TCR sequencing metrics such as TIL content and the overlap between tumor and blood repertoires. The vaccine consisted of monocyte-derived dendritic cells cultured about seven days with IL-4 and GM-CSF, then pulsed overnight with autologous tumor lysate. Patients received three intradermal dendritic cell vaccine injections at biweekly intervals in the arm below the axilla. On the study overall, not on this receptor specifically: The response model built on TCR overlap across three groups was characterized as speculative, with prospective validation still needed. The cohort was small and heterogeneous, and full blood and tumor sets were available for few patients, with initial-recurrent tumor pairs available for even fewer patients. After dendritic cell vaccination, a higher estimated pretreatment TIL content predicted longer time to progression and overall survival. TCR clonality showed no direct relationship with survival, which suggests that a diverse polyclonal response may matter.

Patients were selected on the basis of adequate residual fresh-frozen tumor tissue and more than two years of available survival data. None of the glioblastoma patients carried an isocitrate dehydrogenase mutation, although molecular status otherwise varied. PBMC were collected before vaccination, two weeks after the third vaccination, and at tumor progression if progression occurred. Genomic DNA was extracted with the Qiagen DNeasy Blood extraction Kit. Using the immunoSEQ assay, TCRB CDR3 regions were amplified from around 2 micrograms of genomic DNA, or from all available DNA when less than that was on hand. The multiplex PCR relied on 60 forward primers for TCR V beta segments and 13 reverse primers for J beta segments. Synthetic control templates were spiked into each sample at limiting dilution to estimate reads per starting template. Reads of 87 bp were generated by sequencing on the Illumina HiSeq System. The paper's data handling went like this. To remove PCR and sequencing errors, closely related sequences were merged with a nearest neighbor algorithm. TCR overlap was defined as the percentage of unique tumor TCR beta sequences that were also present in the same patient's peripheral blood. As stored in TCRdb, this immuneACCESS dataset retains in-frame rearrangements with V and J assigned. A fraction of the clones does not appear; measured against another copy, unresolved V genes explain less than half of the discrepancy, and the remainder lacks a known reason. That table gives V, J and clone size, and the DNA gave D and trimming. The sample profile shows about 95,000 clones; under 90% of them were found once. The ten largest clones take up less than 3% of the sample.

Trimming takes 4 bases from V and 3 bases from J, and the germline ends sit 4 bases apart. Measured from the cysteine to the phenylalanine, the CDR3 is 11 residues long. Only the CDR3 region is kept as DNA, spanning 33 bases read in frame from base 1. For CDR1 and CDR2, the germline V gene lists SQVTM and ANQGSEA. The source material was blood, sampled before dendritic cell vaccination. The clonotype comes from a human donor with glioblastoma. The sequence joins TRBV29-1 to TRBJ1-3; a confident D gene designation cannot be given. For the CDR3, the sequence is CSVGLGNTIYF. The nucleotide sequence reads TGCAGCGTTGGACTTGGAAACACCATATATTTT.